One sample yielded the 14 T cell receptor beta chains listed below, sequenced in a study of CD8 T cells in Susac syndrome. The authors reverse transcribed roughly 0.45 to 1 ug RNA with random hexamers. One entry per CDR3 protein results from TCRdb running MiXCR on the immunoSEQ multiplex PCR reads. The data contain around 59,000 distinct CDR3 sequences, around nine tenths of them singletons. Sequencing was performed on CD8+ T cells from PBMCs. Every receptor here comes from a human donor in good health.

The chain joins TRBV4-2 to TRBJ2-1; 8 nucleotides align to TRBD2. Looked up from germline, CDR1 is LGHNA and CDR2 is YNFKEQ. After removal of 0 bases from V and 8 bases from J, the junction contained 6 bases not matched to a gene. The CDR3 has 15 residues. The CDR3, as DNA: TGTGCCAGCAGCCAAGATCGGGGGGGGCTCGATGAGCAGTTCTTC. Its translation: CASSQDRGGLDEQFF.

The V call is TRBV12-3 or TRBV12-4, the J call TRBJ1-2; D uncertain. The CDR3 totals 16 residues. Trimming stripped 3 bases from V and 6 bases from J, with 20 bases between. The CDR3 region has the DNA TGTGCCAGCAGTTTTAATGAAGCTGGCCGTTCTGATGGCTACACCTTC. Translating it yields CASSFNEAGRSDGYTF.

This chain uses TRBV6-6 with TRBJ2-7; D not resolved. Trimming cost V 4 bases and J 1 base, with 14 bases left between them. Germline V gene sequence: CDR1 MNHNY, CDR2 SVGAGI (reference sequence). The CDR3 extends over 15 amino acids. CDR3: CASSWSTSPSYEQYF. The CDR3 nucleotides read TGTGCCAGCAGTTGGTCGACAAGTCCTTCCTACGAGCAGTACTTC.

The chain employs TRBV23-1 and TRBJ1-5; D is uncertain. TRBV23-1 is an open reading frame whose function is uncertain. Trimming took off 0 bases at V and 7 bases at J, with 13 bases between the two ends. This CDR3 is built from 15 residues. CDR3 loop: CASSQSEDHSQPQHF. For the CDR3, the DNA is TGCGCCAGCAGTCAATCCGAAGATCACTCCCAGCCCCAGCATTTT.

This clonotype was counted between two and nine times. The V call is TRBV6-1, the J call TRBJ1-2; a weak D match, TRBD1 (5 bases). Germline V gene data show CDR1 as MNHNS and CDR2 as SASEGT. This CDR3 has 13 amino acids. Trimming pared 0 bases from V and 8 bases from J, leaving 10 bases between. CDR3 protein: CASSEAWGDGYTF. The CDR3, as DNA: TGTGCCAGCAGTGAAGCGTGGGGGGACGGCTACACCTTC.

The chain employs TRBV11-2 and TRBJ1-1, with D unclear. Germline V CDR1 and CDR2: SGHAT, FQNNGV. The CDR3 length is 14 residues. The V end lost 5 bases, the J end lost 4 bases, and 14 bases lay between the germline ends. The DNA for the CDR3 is TGTGCCAGCAGCCTCGCCTGGGTGGTCACTGAAGCTTTCTTT. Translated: CASSLAWVVTEAFF. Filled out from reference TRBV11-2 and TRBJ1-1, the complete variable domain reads EAGVAQSPRYKIIEKRQSVAFWCNPISGHATLYWYQQILGQGPKLLIQFQNNGVVDDSQLPKDRFSAERLKGVDSTLKIQPAKLEDSAVYLCASSLAWVVTEAFFGQGTRLTVV.

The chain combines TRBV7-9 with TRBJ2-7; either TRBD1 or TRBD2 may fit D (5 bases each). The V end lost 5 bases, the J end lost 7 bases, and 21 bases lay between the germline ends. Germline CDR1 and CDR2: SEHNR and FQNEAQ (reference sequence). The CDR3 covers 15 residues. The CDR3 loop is CASSPSRDGSSEQYF. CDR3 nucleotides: TGTGCCAGCAGCCCGTCCAGGGACGGTTCGTCGGAGCAGTACTTC.

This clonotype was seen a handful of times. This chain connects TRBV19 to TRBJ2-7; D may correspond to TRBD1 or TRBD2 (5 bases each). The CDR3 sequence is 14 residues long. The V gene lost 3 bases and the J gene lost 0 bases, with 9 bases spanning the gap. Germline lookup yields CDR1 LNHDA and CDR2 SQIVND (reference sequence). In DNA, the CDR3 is TGTGCCAGTAGTATTTCGGGGCCCTCCTACGAGCAGTACTTC. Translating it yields CASSISGPSYEQYF.

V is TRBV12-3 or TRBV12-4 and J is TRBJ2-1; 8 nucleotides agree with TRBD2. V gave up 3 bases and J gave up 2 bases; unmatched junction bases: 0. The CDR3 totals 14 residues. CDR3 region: CASSLRGAYNEQFF. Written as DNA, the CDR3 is TGTGCCAGCAGTTTGCGGGGGGCCTACAATGAGCAGTTCTTC.

CDR3 nucleotides: TGTGCCAGCAGCAAGAGACAGGGCAGGGCCTACGAGCAGTACTTC. Protein sequence: CASSKRQGRAYEQYF. The chain is built from TRBV13 and TRBJ2-7; 7 bases are a match to TRBD1. The CDR3 has 15 residues. The germline CDR1 and CDR2 sequences are PRHDT and FYEKMQ (reference sequence). J was trimmed by 2 bases and V by 5 bases; bases with no gene match: 9.

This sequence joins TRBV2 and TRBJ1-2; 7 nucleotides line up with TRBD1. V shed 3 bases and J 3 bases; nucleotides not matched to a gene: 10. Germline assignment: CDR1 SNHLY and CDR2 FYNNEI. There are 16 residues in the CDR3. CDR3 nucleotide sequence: TGTGCCAGCAGTGAGGATCAGGGGGGTATGGACTATGGCTACACCTTC. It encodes CASSEDQGGMDYGYTF.

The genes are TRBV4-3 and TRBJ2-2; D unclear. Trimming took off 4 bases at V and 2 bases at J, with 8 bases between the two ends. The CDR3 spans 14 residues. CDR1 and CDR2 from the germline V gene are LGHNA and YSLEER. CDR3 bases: TGCGCCAGCAGCCCCAGTCGTAACACCGGGGAGCTGTTTTTT. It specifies CASSPSRNTGELFF.

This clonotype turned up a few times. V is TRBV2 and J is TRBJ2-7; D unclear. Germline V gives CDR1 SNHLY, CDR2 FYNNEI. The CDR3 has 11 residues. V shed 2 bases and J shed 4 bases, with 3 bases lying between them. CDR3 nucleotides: TGTGCCAGCAGTGAAACGTACGAGCAGTACTTC. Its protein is CASSETYEQYF.

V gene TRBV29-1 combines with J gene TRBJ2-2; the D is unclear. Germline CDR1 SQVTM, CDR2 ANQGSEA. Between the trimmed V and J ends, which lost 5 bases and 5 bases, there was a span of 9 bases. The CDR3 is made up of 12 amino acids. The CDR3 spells CSVRRDTGELFF. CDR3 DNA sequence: TGCAGCGTTCGAAGGGATACCGGGGAGCTGTTTTTT.